This T cell receptor beta chain was found in a study of OX40 agonist ivuxolimab in advanced cancers. Trimming removed 3 bases at V and 7 bases at J, with 7 bases between. The germline V gene has CDR1 SGHNT and CDR2 YENEEA. This CDR3 comprises 12 residues. TCRdb's copy holds only in-frame clones and misses some; the assay was immunoSEQ multiplex PCR. The profile shows some 19,000 clones, roughly 80% of them singletons. This clone was observed a handful of times. V gene TRBV11-3 combines with J gene TRBJ2-1, with D possibly being TRBD1 (5 bases). The source is an adult with an advanced solid tumor such as melanoma, head and neck, liver or kidney cancer. The sample consisted of CD4+ or CD8+ T cells sorted from blood, taken in a trial of the OX40 agonist ivuxolimab. This chain's CDR3 is CASSFQGNEQFF. CDR3 DNA sequence: TGTGCCAGCAGCTTCCAGGGAAATGAGCAGTTCTTC. Using reference TRBV11-3 and TRBJ2-1 for the parts outside the CDR3, the full variable domain is EAGVVQSPRYKIIEKKQPVAFWCNPISGHNTLYWYLQNLGQGPELLIRYENEEAVDDSQLPKDRFSAERLKGVDSTLKIQPAELGDSAVYLCASSFQGNEQFFGPGTRLTVL.